This is a list of T cell receptor beta chains from one sample in a study of HIV-infected children after antiretroviral therapy interruption. MiXCR was run by TCRdb on the 3' RACE reads, yielding one entry per CDR3 protein. The sample records about 86,000 distinct CDR3 sequences, approximately 6.9% being singletons. The source was CD45RA+ CD4+ T cells from PBMCs, pooled from several time points, collected from a donor given antiretroviral therapy, either interrupted or continuous. These TCRs come from a pool of human donors with HIV. CDR3s include the opening cysteine and the closing phenylalanine or tryptophan. The D gene is left open where the match is weak. Only part of the rows carry a size: once, few, many, or a class if the clone is expanded.

TRBV27,TRBD1,TRBJ2-7,many,CASSSLGQGTYEQYF,TGTGCCAGCAGTTCCTTAGGACAGGGGACCTACGAGCAGTACTTC
TRBV11-1,TRBD1,TRBJ2-7,many,CASSYRGPEQYF,TGTGCCAGCAGTTACAGGGGGCCCGAACAGTACTTC
TRBV6-2/TRBV6-3,NA,TRBJ2-1,many,CASSYSSGLTGFF,TGTGCCAGCAGTTACTCATCGGGACTTACAGGGTTCTTC
TRBV3-1,TRBD1,TRBJ1-3,many,CASSRTGGGNTIYF,TGTGCCAGCAGCCGGACAGGAGGAGGAAACACCATATATTTT
TRBV12-3/TRBV12-4,NA,TRBJ2-7,many,CASSSQGFEQYF,TGTGCCAGCAGTTCCCAGGGTTTCGAGCAGTACTTC
TRBV29-1,NA,TRBJ2-3,NA,CSGRTTDTQYF,TGCAGCGGGAGGACCACAGATACGCAGTATTTT
TRBV11-2,NA,TRBJ2-7,many,CASSLVGARSYEQYF,TGTGCCAGCAGCTTAGTAGGGGCGCGCAGCTACGAGCAGTACTTC
TRBV23-1,NA,TRBJ2-7,many,CASSTKGCDRRPYEQYF,TGCGCCAGCAGTACCAAGGGTTGCGACAGGCGTCCCTACGAGCAGTACTTC
TRBV11-1,NA,TRBJ2-1,many,CASSLAGTTPYNEQFF,TGTGCCAGCAGCTTAGCCGGGACAACCCCCTACAATGAGCAGTTCTTC
TRBV9,NA,TRBJ2-7,NA,CASSPQTSTYEQYF,TGTGCCAGCAGCCCCCAGACTAGTACCTACGAGCAGTACTTC
TRBV12-3/TRBV12-4,TRBD1,TRBJ2-7,few,CASSFMAPDRMPYEQYF,TGTGCCAGCAGTTTTATGGCCCCGGACAGGATGCCCTACGAGCAGTACTTC
TRBV2,NA,TRBJ1-6,many,CASRNRPGQLNSPLHF,TGTGCCAGCAGGAATAGGCCGGGGCAGCTCAATTCACCCCTCCACTTT
TRBV10-3,NA,TRBJ1-1,many,CAIRRASQNTEAFF,TGTGCCATCAGGCGGGCCTCCCAGAACACTGAAGCTTTCTTT
TRBV12-3/TRBV12-4,TRBD2,TRBJ2-1,NA,CASSLALSSGYEQFF,TGTGCCAGCAGTTTAGCACTATCTAGCGGGTATGAGCAGTTCTTC
TRBV28,TRBD1,TRBJ2-1,many,CASRLDRGRNEQFF,TGTGCCAGCAGACTAGACAGGGGGCGGAATGAGCAGTTCTTC
TRBV6-5,TRBD1,TRBJ1-2,many,CASTRQGAHYGYTF,TGTGCCAGCACCCGACAGGGGGCACATTATGGCTACACCTTC
TRBV9,TRBD2,TRBJ2-1,many,CASSVGGLAGGYNEQFF,TGTGCCAGCAGCGTAGGGGGACTAGCGGGGGGGTACAATGAGCAGTTCTTC
TRBV5-1,NA,TRBJ2-3,many,CASSPQVNTDTQYF,TGCGCCAGCAGCCCCCAAGTTAACACAGATACGCAGTATTTT
TRBV24-1,NA,TRBJ2-2,NA,CATSDSFEQLNTGELFF,TGTGCCACCAGTGATTCGTTCGAACAGCTAAACACCGGGGAGCTGTTTTTT
TRBV5-1,NA,TRBJ2-2,NA,CASSSRAGELFF,TGCGCCAGCAGCTCCAGGGCCGGGGAGCTGTTTTTT
TRBV28,NA,TRBJ2-1,few,CASSLWGGPAYNEQFF,TGTGCCAGCAGTTTATGGGGCGGGCCCGCCTACAATGAGCAGTTCTTC
TRBV10-1,TRBD1,TRBJ2-2,few,CASSRTRDRGPGELFF,TGCGCCAGCAGCAGGACCCGGGACAGGGGTCCCGGGGAGCTGTTTTTT
TRBV9,TRBD1,TRBJ1-1,many,CASSAEGAPSTEAFF,TGTGCCAGCAGCGCTGAGGGGGCGCCGAGCACTGAAGCTTTCTTT
TRBV6-9,NA,TRBJ2-1,many,CASSSGNYYNEQFF,TGTGCCAGCAGCTCCGGGAACTACTACAATGAGCAGTTCTTC
TRBV11-2,NA,TRBJ2-7,many,CASSLVAVLGYEQYF,TGTGCCAGCAGCTTAGTTGCCGTCCTGGGCTACGAGCAGTACTTC
TRBV6-6,TRBD2,TRBJ2-3,few,CASSTAGSGGGGTDTQYF,TGTGCCAGCAGCACCGCGGGTAGCGGGGGGGGGGGCACAGATACGCAGTATTTT
TRBV20-1,NA,TRBJ2-2,few,CSASSVSTNGELFF,TGCAGTGCTAGTTCAGTCTCCACAAACGGGGAGCTGTTTTTT
TRBV30,NA,TRBJ1-2,many,CAWSVRSWGLRGYTF,TGTGCCTGGAGTGTACGCAGCTGGGGTTTGAGGGGCTACACCTTC
TRBV5-1,TRBD1,TRBJ1-4,NA,CASSFDRGKGEKLFF,TGCGCCAGCAGCTTCGACAGGGGAAAGGGTGAAAAACTGTTTTTT
TRBV15,NA,TRBJ2-3,many,CATSRDWAAGEPDTQYF,TGTGCCACCAGCAGAGATTGGGCGGCAGGGGAACCAGATACGCAGTATTTT
TRBV6-5,NA,TRBJ2-1,many,CASSSSIEQFF,TGTGCCAGCAGTTCTAGCATTGAGCAGTTCTTC
TRBV7-2,NA,TRBJ2-2,NA,CASSLGLYVTGELFF,TGTGCCAGCAGCTTAGGGTTGTATGTAACCGGGGAGCTGTTTTTT
TRBV6-2/TRBV6-3,TRBD2,TRBJ2-1,many,CASRTSGGSYNEQFF,TGTGCCAGTCGGACTAGCGGGGGGTCCTACAATGAGCAGTTCTTC
TRBV11-2,TRBD1,TRBJ2-5,many,CASSRGDRDQETQYF,TGTGCCAGCAGCCGCGGGGACAGGGACCAAGAGACCCAGTACTTC
TRBV29-1,TRBD1,TRBJ2-3,many,CSVNGQDTDTQYF,TGCAGCGTTAACGGACAGGACACAGATACGCAGTATTTT
TRBV20-1,TRBD2,TRBJ2-7,NA,CSAHNRDGASGFSYEQYF,TGCAGTGCCCACAACAGGGATGGGGCTAGCGGGTTCTCCTACGAGCAGTACTTC
TRBV28,NA,TRBJ1-2,many,CASSLPNYGYTF,TGTGCCAGCAGTTTACCCAACTATGGCTACACCTTC
TRBV3-1,NA,TRBJ2-1,few,CASSQVLNNEQFF,TGTGCCAGCAGCCAAGTCCTGAACAATGAGCAGTTCTTC
TRBV19,NA,TRBJ2-5,many,CASSTGETQYF,TGTGCCAGTAGTACAGGGGAGACCCAGTACTTC
TRBV20-1,NA,TRBJ2-1,NA,CSAGGFSYNEQFF,TGCAGTGCTGGGGGGTTCTCCTACAATGAGCAGTTCTTC
TRBV12-3/TRBV12-4,NA,TRBJ1-1,NA,CASSIRGYRSPNTEAFF,TGTGCCAGCAGTATAAGAGGGTATCGGTCCCCCAACACTGAAGCTTTCTTT
TRBV14,NA,TRBJ2-3,few,CASSQDQRLIIMDTQYF,TGTGCCAGCAGCCAAGATCAGCGTTTGATTATCATGGATACGCAGTATTTT
TRBV19,NA,TRBJ2-5,many,CASKLGDQDTQYF,TGTGCCAGCAAGCTGGGGGACCAAGACACCCAGTACTTT
TRBV12-3/TRBV12-4,NA,TRBJ2-7,few,CASRLSYEQYF,TGTGCCAGCAGGCTGTCCTACGAGCAGTACTTC
TRBV20-1,NA,TRBJ2-7,many,CSAAFTGTFEQYF,TGCAGTGCCGCCTTTACAGGGACTTTCGAGCAGTACTTC
TRBV2,NA,TRBJ2-3,many,CASSEADSYRLYF,TGTGCCAGCAGTGAAGCGGATTCCTACAGGTTGTATTTT
TRBV20-1,NA,TRBJ1-1,many,CSARRGLAEAFF,TGCAGTGCTAGAAGGGGTCTCGCTGAAGCTTTCTTT
TRBV6-1,NA,TRBJ1-5,NA,CASSEAPGGVNQPQHF,TGTGCCAGCAGTGAAGCGCCAGGAGGGGTCAATCAGCCCCAGCATTTT
TRBV19,TRBD1,TRBJ1-5,many,CASSEATGVNQPQHF,TGTGCCAGTAGTGAAGCGACAGGGGTCAATCAGCCCCAGCATTTT
TRBV19,NA,TRBJ2-3,NA,CASSIRGSDTQYF,TGTGCCAGTAGTATCAGGGGATCGGATACGCAGTATTTT
TRBV29-1,TRBD2,TRBJ2-1,few,CSVEASGSSYNEQFF,TGCAGCGTGGAAGCTAGCGGGAGTTCCTACAATGAGCAGTTCTTC
TRBV6-6,NA,TRBJ1-1,NA,CASSTLTEAFF,TGTGCCAGCAGTACGCTCACTGAAGCTTTCTTT
TRBV25-1,TRBD1,TRBJ2-5,NA,CASSRQGTGGRRTLRETQYF,TGTGCCAGCAGCCGGCAAGGGACAGGGGGAAGGCGCACCCTCAGGGAGACCCAGTACTTC
TRBV3-1,NA,TRBJ2-5,many,CASSQLRQQETQYF,TGTGCCAGCAGCCAACTTAGACAGCAAGAGACCCAGTACTTC
TRBV28,NA,TRBJ1-2,many,CASSSTGLYGYTF,TGTGCCAGCAGTTCTACAGGATTATATGGCTACACCTTC
TRBV3-1,TRBD1,TRBJ1-6,many,CASSMQTGTGLIPLHF,TGTGCCAGCAGCATGCAAACCGGGACAGGGTTGATACCCCTCCACTTT